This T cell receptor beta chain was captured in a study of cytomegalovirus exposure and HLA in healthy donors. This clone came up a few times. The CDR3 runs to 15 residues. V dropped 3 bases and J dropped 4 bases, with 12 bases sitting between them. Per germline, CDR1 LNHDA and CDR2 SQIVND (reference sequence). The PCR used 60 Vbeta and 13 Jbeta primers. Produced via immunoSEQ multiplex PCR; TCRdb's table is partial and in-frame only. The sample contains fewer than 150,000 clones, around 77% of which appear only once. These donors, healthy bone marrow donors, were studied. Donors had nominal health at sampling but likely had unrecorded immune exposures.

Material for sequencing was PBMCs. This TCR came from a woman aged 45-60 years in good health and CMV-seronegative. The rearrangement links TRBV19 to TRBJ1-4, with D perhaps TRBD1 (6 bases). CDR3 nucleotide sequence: TGTGCCAGTAGTATGGGGGCAGGGAATAATGAAAAACTGTTTTTT. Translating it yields CASSMGAGNNEKLFF.